The 15 T cell receptor beta chains given below trace back to one sample, sequenced in a study of blood T cell repertoires in COVID-19. Measured with immunoSEQ multiplex PCR; TCRdb has only the in-frame clones, and not every one. The table records about 150,000 clones, almost 85% of them present only once. Material: peripheral blood. Source of these receptors: a man in his late teens or twenties with active or convalescent COVID-19.

This sequence joins TRBV29-1 and TRBJ2-1, with 9 bases matching TRBD2. The CDR3 runs 14 residues. Germline CDR1 SQVTM, CDR2 ANQGSEA. The junction had 7 bases not matched to a gene; V was cut back by 4 bases and J by 6 bases. The CDR3 nucleotides read TGCAGCGTTGGACAGCGGGAGGTCGGCAATGAGCAGTTCTTC. Amino acid sequence: CSVGQREVGNEQFF.

J is TRBJ2-1 and V is TRBV13, with TRBD1 matching over 9 bases. Germline assignment: CDR1 PRHDT and CDR2 FYEKMQ (reference sequence). Trimming at V came to 3 bases and at J to 8 bases, leaving 17 bases not matched to a gene. This CDR3 contains 18 residues. The CDR3 DNA follows: TGTGCCAGCAGCTTGAAAGGGGGATGGGACAGGGTTAAACATGAGCAGTTCTTC. Protein: CASSLKGGWDRVKHEQFF.

V is TRBV30 and J is TRBJ1-1, with D unresolved. CDR1 is GTSNPN, CDR2 SVGIG, per germline (reference sequence). Trimming cost V 4 bases and J 2 bases, with 8 bases left between them. The CDR3 covers 12 residues. The CDR3 loop is CAWNKRNTEAFF. CDR3 DNA sequence: TGTGCCTGGAATAAGAGAAACACTGAAGCTTTCTTT.

This CDR3 is CASSGQMRGSGYQPQHF. The CDR3, as DNA: TGTGCCAGCAGTGGGCAGATGCGCGGCTCCGGCTATCAGCCCCAGCATTTT. The V call is TRBV2, the J call TRBJ1-5; D gene ambiguous. Trimming pared 4 bases from V and 5 bases from J, leaving 21 bases between. CDR3 length: 17 amino acids. From germline, CDR1 is SNHLY and CDR2 FYNNEI.

This rearrangement joins TRBV6-5 to TRBJ1-6; D is perhaps TRBD1 (6 bases). The CDR3 runs to 13 residues. Germline-derived CDR1 and CDR2 are MNHEY and SVGAGI. V was shortened by 7 bases and J by 5 bases, with 9 bases between the two germline ends. CDR3 amino acids: CASKRQDNSPLHF. DNA of the CDR3: TGTGCCAGCAAGAGACAGGATAATTCACCCCTCCACTTT.

Regarding this clone: Other DNA sequences in the sample encode the same CDR3. The gene calls are TRBV2 and TRBJ2-7; the D gene is possibly TRBD1 (6 bases). Trimming cost V 8 bases and J 5 bases, with 19 bases left between them. The CDR3 has 14 amino acids. CDR1 is SNHLY and CDR2 is FYNNEI in the germline V gene. CDR3 sequence: CASARQALVNEQYF. CDR3 nucleotides: TGTGCCAGCGCTAGACAGGCGCTAGTGAACGAGCAGTACTTC. The whole variable domain, remainder taken from reference TRBV2 and TRBJ2-7, is EPEVTQTPSHQVTQMGQEVILRCVPISNHLYFYWYRQILGQKVEFLVSFYNNEISEKSEIFDDQFSVERPDGSNFTLKIRSTKLEDSAMYFCASARQALVNEQYFGPGTRLTVT.

The chain links TRBV3-1 (or the pseudogene TRBV3-2) to TRBJ2-1; the match to TRBD1 covers 7 bases. The CDR3 sequence is 16 residues long. Germline V CDR1 and CDR2: LGHDT, YNNKEL (reference sequence). Germline trimming cut 3 bases from V and 1 base from J; bases unmatched to any gene: 6. The CDR3 DNA sequence: TGTGCCAGCAGCCAGCCGGGACAGACATCCTACAATGAGCAGTTCTTC. Protein product: CASSQPGQTSYNEQFF.

The chain is built from TRBV5-8 and TRBJ2-1, with D perhaps matching TRBD1 (6 bases). Germline V gene data show CDR1 as SGHTS and CDR2 as YDEGEE. The CDR3 is 14 residues long. V was pared by 4 bases and J by 6 bases, with 14 bases between. CDR3 coding DNA: TGTGCCAGCAGCCGCCTGAGACAGGCCAATGAGCAGTTCTTC. Translation gives CASSRLRQANEQFF.

The chain recombines TRBV11-2 with TRBJ2-2; 8 nucleotides agree with TRBD1. The CDR3 totals 15 residues. The V segment lost 4 bases and the J segment 5 bases; nucleotides outside the gene matches: 6. Germline V lookup: CDR1 SGHAT, CDR2 FQNNGV. CDR3 sequence (DNA): TGTGCCAGCAGCTCTACAGGGGGGTTGACCGGGGAGCTGTTTTTT. It codes for CASSSTGGLTGELFF.

The chain carries TRBV7-2 and TRBJ2-3, with D tentatively TRBD2 (6 bases). The V end was cut by 0 bases, the J end by 0 bases, with 10 bases between. Germline V gives CDR1 SGHTA, CDR2 FQGNSA. This CDR3 comprises 16 residues. DNA of the CDR3: TGTGCCAGCAGCTTAGCGGCGGGGACTAGCACAGATACGCAGTATTTT. Amino acids: CASSLAAGTSTDTQYF.

A word on this clone: Additional DNA sequences in this sample encode the identical CDR3. This chain connects TRBV5-1 to TRBJ2-3; 7 bases fit TRBD1. The CDR3 sequence is 14 residues long. The germline V gene has CDR1 SGHRS and CDR2 YFSETQ. Losses at the gene ends were 4 bases for V and 0 bases for J; bases not matched to a gene: 2. The CDR3 nucleotides read TGCGCCAGCAGCCTGGACAGGAGCACAGATACGCAGTATTTT. Its protein is CASSLDRSTDTQYF.

The chain has TRBV7-9 and TRBJ1-1, with 8 bases that match TRBD1. The length of the CDR3 is 15 residues. Germline V gene lookup returns CDR1 SEHNR and CDR2 FQNEAQ (reference sequence). Trimming removed 8 bases from V and 0 bases from J; junction bases left unmatched: 8. The CDR3 DNA reads TGTGCCAGCCTTAGGACAGGGTCCATGAACACTGAAGCTTTCTTT. It encodes CASLRTGSMNTEAFF.

This chain connects TRBV7-9 to TRBJ2-7; tentatively, D is TRBD2 (6 bases). The CDR3 covers 14 residues. Trimming stripped 4 bases from V and 5 bases from J, with 15 bases between. CDR1 and CDR2 (germline): SEHNR, FQNEAQ (reference sequence). The CDR3 nucleotides read TGTGCCAGCAGCTGGTCCGGGACTTTCCACGAGCAGTACTTC. Residues: CASSWSGTFHEQYF.

The genes are TRBV2 and TRBJ1-5; 7 nucleotides match TRBD1. Germline V gene lookup returns CDR1 SNHLY and CDR2 FYNNEI. The junction had 3 bases not matched to a gene; V was cut back by 6 bases and J by 1 base. The CDR3 consists of 14 residues. The CDR3 DNA is TGTGCCAGCAGGGAACAGGGGAGCAATCAGCCCCAGCATTTT. The encoded protein is CASREQGSNQPQHF.

V usage is TRBV4-1 and J usage is TRBJ2-7, with 8 bases identical to TRBD2. J gave up 0 bases and V 1 base, and 5 bases lay outside the gene matches. This CDR3 is 16 amino acids long. Germline CDR1 and CDR2: MGHRA and YSYEKL. DNA of the CDR3: TGCGCCAGCAGCCAAGGCACTAGCGGATACTCCTACGAGCAGTACTTC. It is translated as CASSQGTSGYSYEQYF.